The 23 T cell receptor beta chains given below trace back to one sample, sequenced in a study of neurological immune-mediated disorders. Each CDR3 protein gets one entry after TCRdb re-called the 5' RACE reads with MiXCR. This table holds tens of thousands of distinct CDR3 sequences, approximately 10% found once. Time point of the sample: longitudinal time-point 1 (baseline). The sequencing sample was made of PBMCs. The receptors originated from a man between 25 and 39 years old in good health.

This clonotype was counted many times. This chain uses TRBV5-1 with TRBJ1-5, with 7 nucleotides matching TRBD1. Germline trimming cut 0 bases from V and 2 bases from J; bases unmatched to any gene: 2. CDR1 and CDR2 (germline): SGHRS, YFSETQ. This CDR3 spans 15 amino acids. The CDR3 nucleotides read TGCGCCAGCAGCTTGGAAGGGGGCGGCAATCAGCCCCAGCATTTT. This encodes CASSLEGGGNQPQHF.

This clonotype was recorded at least ten times. The chain couples TRBV18 to TRBJ2-7, with D hard to call. This CDR3 has 14 amino acids. CDR1 is KGHSH and CDR2 is LQKENI in the germline V gene. V shed 3 bases and J shed 2 bases, with 11 bases lying between them. CDR3 bases: TGTGCCAGCTCACCGTCATACAGTACCTACGAGCAGTACTTC. This codes for CASSPSYSTYEQYF.

This clonotype has ten or more counts. V and J are TRBV6-5 and TRBJ2-7; D is uncertain. The germline CDR1 and CDR2 sequences are MNHEY and SVGAGI. V was pared by 6 bases and J by 4 bases, with 13 bases between. The CDR3 loop spans 13 amino acids. The CDR3, as DNA: TGTGCCAGCAGAGGTCTCGGCAGATACGAGCAGTACTTC. Translation gives CASRGLGRYEQYF.

Ten or more counts support this clonotype. The chain is built from TRBV11-2 and TRBJ2-5, with 7 bases identical to TRBD2. The V gene's germline CDR1 is SGHAT and CDR2 FQNNGV. The V segment lost 1 base and the J segment 1 base; nucleotides outside the gene matches: 0. This CDR3 is built from 14 residues. The CDR3 region has the DNA TGTGCCAGCAGCTTAGGGGGGGGCCAAGAGACCCAGTACTTC. Translated: CASSLGGGQETQYF.

This clonotype was seen repeatedly, ten times or more. V gene TRBV6-1 combines with J gene TRBJ2-5; 8 bases are a match to TRBD2. The length of the CDR3 is 14 residues. The germline V gene encodes CDR1 MNHNS and CDR2 SASEGT. V lost 1 base and J lost 4; bases outside the gene matches: 2. CDR3 coding DNA: TGTGCCAGCAGTGAAGGCGGGGGGCTAGAGACCCAGTACTTC. Translation gives CASSEGGGLETQYF.

This clonotype came up many times. J is TRBJ1-3 and V is TRBV21-1; TRBD1 is taken as the D call from the table, unchecked against the DNA. TRBV21-1 is a known pseudogene. The CDR3 extends over 14 amino acids. The CDR3 protein is CARPRQGTGGTIYF. For the CDR3, the DNA is TGTGCCCGACCGAGACAGGGAACCGGGGGCACCATATATTTT.

Ten or more counts support this clonotype. The chain joins TRBV5-1 to TRBJ1-1, with D tentatively TRBD1 (6 bases). Germline V gene data show CDR1 as SGHRS and CDR2 as YFSETQ. Trimming cost V 0 bases and J 4 bases, with 16 bases left between them. The CDR3 consists of 16 residues. CDR3 in amino acids: CASSLGGSPGATEAFF. CDR3 nucleotide sequence: TGCGCCAGCAGCTTGGGTGGTTCTCCGGGGGCCACTGAAGCTTTCTTT.

This clonotype was seen repeatedly, ten times or more. The chain has TRBV4-1 and TRBJ2-1, with D unresolved. From germline, CDR1 is MGHRA and CDR2 YSYEKL. V was clipped by 3 bases and J by 6 bases, with 18 bases between them. There are 16 residues in the CDR3. The CDR3 DNA reads as TGCGCCAGCAGCCATCCCCCCCGGGCGAAAGGCAATGAGCAGTTCTTC. Residues: CASSHPPRAKGNEQFF.

This clonotype was observed many times. The chain is built from TRBV3-1 and TRBJ1-4; no firm D call. In germline, CDR1 is LGHDT, CDR2 YNNKEL (reference sequence). The CDR3 totals 16 residues. The V and J ends lost 1 base and 5 bases respectively, with 14 bases between them. The CDR3 DNA is TGTGCCAGCAGCCAAGGAAATCGGCAGTCAAATGAAAAACTGTTTTTT. Its protein is CASSQGNRQSNEKLFF.

This clonotype was seen ten or more times. The J gene is TRBJ2-1, the V gene TRBV7-6, with D unclear. V lost 5 bases and J lost 9, with 14 bases in between. CDR3 size: 13 residues. The germline CDR1 and CDR2 sequences are SGHVS and FNYEAQ. The CDR3 DNA reads TGTGCCAGCAGCCTCCAATTTTCGTCTGAGCAGTTCTTC. Translated, it gives CASSLQFSSEQFF.

This clonotype was observed many times. CDR3 loop: CASSELEAGSDTQYF. The CDR3 nucleotides read TGTGCCAGCAGTGAGTTGGAAGCGGGATCAGATACGCAGTATTTT. This chain links TRBV6-4 with TRBJ2-3; 7 bases are shared with TRBD2. Germline V gene sequence: CDR1 MRHNA, CDR2 SNTAGT. Trimming cost V 3 bases and J 4 bases; bases outside gene matches: 7. The CDR3 consists of 15 residues.

This clonotype was recorded at least ten times. CDR3 region: CASSLEAISDTQYF. The DNA for the CDR3 is TGCGCCAGCAGCTTGGAGGCAATCTCAGATACGCAGTATTTT. The J gene is TRBJ2-3, the V gene TRBV5-1, with D unclear. Germline V gene lookup returns CDR1 SGHRS and CDR2 YFSETQ. V was shortened by 0 bases and J by 4 bases, with 9 bases between the two germline ends. The CDR3 consists of 14 residues.

In this sample, this clonotype turned up many times. The chain links TRBV6-1 to TRBJ1-1; D uncertain. CDR1 is MNHNS, CDR2 SASEGT, per germline. The CDR3 loop spans 15 amino acids. V lost 6 bases and J 2 bases, leaving 16 bases between the germline ends. CDR3 loop: CASSGWEPINTEAFF. As DNA, the CDR3 is TGTGCCAGCAGCGGATGGGAACCAATAAACACTGAAGCTTTCTTT.

This clonotype was seen many times. The V gene is TRBV6-2 or TRBV6-3, the J gene TRBJ2-5; D could derive from TRBD1 or TRBD2 (5 bases each). V lost 8 bases, J lost 5 bases, and 15 bases lay in between. Germline V CDR1 and CDR2: MNHEY, SVGEGT. The CDR3 spans 13 residues. The CDR3 nucleotides are TGTGCCAGCCAACGGGGCGGCTTGGAGACCCAGTACTTC. Its protein is CASQRGGLETQYF.

This clonotype was found many times. The chain combines TRBV24-1 with TRBJ2-5, with 8 bases that match TRBD1. The germline V gene has CDR1 KGHDR and CDR2 SFDVKD. The CDR3 contains 16 residues. Trimming removed 0 bases from V and 5 bases from J; junction bases left unmatched: 7. CDR3 in amino acids: CATSDLRDRGSETQYF. The CDR3 coding sequence is TGTGCCACCAGTGATTTGAGAGACAGGGGTTCGGAGACCCAGTACTTC.

This clonotype showed up many times. The chain links TRBV24-1 to TRBJ2-3; 8 nucleotides match TRBD1. Per germline, CDR1 KGHDR and CDR2 SFDVKD. This CDR3 comprises 16 residues. V shed 1 base, J shed 4 bases, and the junction held 6 bases outside the gene matches. CDR3 residues: CATSDFGQGGADTQYF. The CDR3 region has the DNA TGTGCCACCAGTGATTTCGGACAGGGAGGAGCAGATACGCAGTATTTT.

This clonotype came up many times. This CDR3 is CASSLRAGANTQYF. CDR3 bases: TGTGCCAGCAGCTTAAGAGCGGGGGCGAATACGCAGTATTTT. The rearrangement uses TRBV5-6 and TRBJ2-3; the match to TRBD2 covers 8 bases. The CDR3 length is 14 residues. Germline V lookup: CDR1 SGHDT, CDR2 YYEEEE. J lost 7 bases, V lost 2 bases, and 6 bases had no gene match.

There are many counts of this clonotype. A much larger clone is a single base away; this may be a read error. This chain joins TRBV21-1 and TRBJ2-5; TRBD2, the D gene given by the table, was not confirmed from the DNA. TRBV21-1 represents a pseudogene. CDR3 size: 16 residues. This CDR3 reads CANRGALAGSQETQYF. DNA of the CDR3: TGTGCCAACAGAGGGGCGCTAGCGGGTTCTCAAGAGACCCAGTACTTC.

The CDR3 bases are TGTGCCAGCAGCTCTATGACTAGCGGGACTCCAGATACGCAGTATTTT. Translating gives CASSSMTSGTPDTQYF. This chain joins TRBV7-2 and TRBJ2-3, with 11 bases aligning to TRBD2. CDR1 and CDR2 (germline): SGHTA, FQGNSA. The trim removed 4 bases at V and 4 bases at J, leaving 7 bases unmatched. This CDR3 contains 16 residues. Full variable domain (outside the CDR3, taken from reference TRBV7-2 and TRBJ2-3): GAGVSQSPSNKVTEKGKDVELRCDPISGHTALYWYRQSLGQGLEFLIYFQGNSAPDKSGLPSDRFSAERTGGSVSTLTIQRTQQEDSAVYLCASSSMTSGTPDTQYFGPGTRLTVL.

This clonotype was detected ten times or more. The chain uses TRBV28 and TRBJ1-3, with a weak D call TRBD1 (5 bases). V lost 3 bases and J lost 2, with 11 bases in between. The germline CDR1 and CDR2 sequences are MDHEN and SYDVKM. The CDR3 covers 15 residues. CDR3 in amino acids: CASSFTGLTGNTIYF. In DNA form, the CDR3 reads TGTGCCAGCAGTTTCACAGGTCTGACTGGAAACACCATATATTTT.

At least ten counts were recorded for this clonotype. The chain has TRBV29-1 and TRBJ2-7, with TRBD1 identical over 8 bases. The CDR3 sequence is 14 residues long. J lost 0 bases, V lost 1 base, and 2 bases had no gene match. The germline gives CDR1 SQVTM, CDR2 ANQGSEA. The CDR3 nucleotides are TGCAGCGTTGAAGCAGGGGGCATCTCCTACGAGCAGTACTTC. It specifies CSVEAGGISYEQYF.

A remark on this clonotype: Given a much more abundant clone one base away, this may be a read error. The CDR3 region is CASSLRYGQETHYF. The CDR3, as DNA: TGTGCCAGCAGCTTACGCTACGGACAAGAGACCCATTACTTC. This chain uses TRBV7-9 with TRBJ2-5; perhaps TRBD1 as D (5 bases). CDR3 length equals 14 residues. CDR1 and CDR2 (germline): SEHNR, FQNEAQ (reference sequence).

This clonotype was found many times. The chain employs TRBV28 and TRBJ2-4; perhaps TRBD2 as D (5 bases). Trimming took 2 bases from V and 0 from J, leaving 8 bases between them. Germline CDR1 MDHEN, CDR2 SYDVKM. The CDR3 has 15 residues. This CDR3 reads CASSLGELAKNIQYF. The CDR3 DNA is TGTGCCAGCAGTTTAGGGGAGCTAGCCAAAAACATTCAGTACTTC.